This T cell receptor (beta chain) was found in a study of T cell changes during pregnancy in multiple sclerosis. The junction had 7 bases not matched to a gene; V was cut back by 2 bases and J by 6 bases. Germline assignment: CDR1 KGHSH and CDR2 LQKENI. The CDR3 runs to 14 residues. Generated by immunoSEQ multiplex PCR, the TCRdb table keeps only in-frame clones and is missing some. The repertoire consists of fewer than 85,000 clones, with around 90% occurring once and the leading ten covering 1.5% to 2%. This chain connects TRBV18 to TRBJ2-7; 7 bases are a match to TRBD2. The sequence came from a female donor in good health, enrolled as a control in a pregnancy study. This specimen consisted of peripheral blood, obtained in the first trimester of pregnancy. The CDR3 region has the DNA TGTGCCAGCTCACCAATCGGGAGGACCGGCGAGCAGTACTTC. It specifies CASSPIGRTGEQYF.